Described below is a single T cell receptor beta chain sequence and its context. Its antigen is currently unknown. Generated by immunoSEQ multiplex PCR, the TCRdb table keeps only in-frame clones and is missing some. This table has 120,000 to 150,000 clones, 70% to 90% appearing once. These data are taken from a study of T cell responses to AZD1222 COVID-19 vaccine. Across the study: Analysis merged second doses at about 4 or about 12 weeks. Study findings and constraints: Only a handful of AZD1222 recipients were seropositive at baseline. Clonal diversity may have been underestimated, and the donors were mostly white British, with more females than males.

CDR1 SGHTA and CDR2 FQGNSA come from the germline V gene. The V gene lost 4 bases and the J gene lost 4 bases, with 8 bases spanning the gap. The length of the CDR3 is 13 residues. The specimen was peripheral blood, collected on day 0 of AZD1222 vaccination. This clonotype was sampled from an adult in good health. This chain links TRBV7-2 with TRBJ1-3; TRBD1 is a possible D gene (6 bases). CDR3 DNA: TGTGCCAGCAGCTCGGGACAAGGAAACACCATATATTTT. Residues: CASSSGQGNTIYF.